The text below deals with one T cell receptor (beta chain). The antigen is unknown. Assay: immunoSEQ multiplex PCR; the TCRdb copy retains only in-frame clones and omits some. The data hold approximately 32,000 clones, with 86% observed a single time. After stimulus-free culture, autoproliferating CFSE-dim and non-proliferating CFSE-high T cells were sequenced separately. Cultures began with roughly 5.4x10^7 CFSE-labeled PBMCs, unstimulated for 7 to 8 days, with replicate wells pooled. Without exogenous stimuli, around 0.47 uM CFSE-labeled PBMCs were cultured serum-free. V dropped 6 bases and J dropped 3; count of bases not matched to a gene: 1. CDR1 and CDR2 (germline): WSHSY, SAAADI. This CDR3 comprises 13 residues. This sample stems from a study of memory B cells and T cells in multiple sclerosis. The study, taken as a whole, reports: Normalization was needed because clone-set size differences affected shared clonotype counts.

This chain links TRBV10-2 with TRBJ1-1, with TRBD1 identical over 10 bases. Sequences were obtained from PBMCs from blood kept in culture. The source is a human donor with multiple sclerosis. This chain's CDR3 is CASRDRGYTEAFF. The CDR3 bases are TGCGCCAGCAGGGACAGGGGGTACACTGAAGCTTTCTTT.